This T cell receptor (beta chain) was recovered during a study of CD8+ T cells in alopecia areata. CD4, CD8alpha, NKG2D, NKG2ACE and other markers were used to sort pooled cutaneous lymph node cells. Findings and caveats of the study: An increase in clonality over normal scalp was evident in lesional scalp, especially alopecia totalis/universalis.

This clone appeared many times. Its antigen is currently unknown. Gene labels here are mouse ones. The CDR3 end falls 4 residues outside the read, so it is completed with the germline J gene. The V segment lost 3 bases and the J segment 1 base; nucleotides outside the gene matches: 4. The V gene's germline CDR1 is NSHNY and CDR2 SYGAGN. The CDR3 totals 15 residues. RNA was extracted and reverse transcribed into cDNA as the sequencing template. Clones were read by immunoSEQ multiplex PCR, and TCRdb kept only the in-frame ones, dropping some. The sample shows some 1,700 clones, no singletons; the ten largest hold over 30%.

This sequence originates from a C3H/HeJ mouse with alopecia areata. The MHC haplotype of the strain is H2-k. Input material: CD8+ T cells sorted from a lymph node. This sequence joins TRBV13-1 and TRBJ2-1, with 7 bases lining up with TRBD1. The CDR3 spells CASSAGTANYAEQFF. Partial CDR3 DNA: TGTGCCAGCAGTGCCGGGACAGCGAACTATGCT.